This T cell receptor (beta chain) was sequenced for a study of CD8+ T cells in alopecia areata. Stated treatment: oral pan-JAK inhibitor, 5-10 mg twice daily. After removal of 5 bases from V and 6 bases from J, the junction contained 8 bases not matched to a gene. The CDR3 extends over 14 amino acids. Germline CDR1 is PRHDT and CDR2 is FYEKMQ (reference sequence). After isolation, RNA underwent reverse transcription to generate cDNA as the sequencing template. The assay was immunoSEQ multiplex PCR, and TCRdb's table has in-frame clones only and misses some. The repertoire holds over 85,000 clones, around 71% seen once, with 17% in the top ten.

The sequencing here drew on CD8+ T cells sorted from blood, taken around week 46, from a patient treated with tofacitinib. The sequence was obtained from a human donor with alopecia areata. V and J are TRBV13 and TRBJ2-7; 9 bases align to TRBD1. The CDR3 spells CASSLGQGGAEQYF. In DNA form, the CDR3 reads TGTGCCAGCAGCCTGGGACAGGGAGGGGCCGAGCAGTACTTC.